This entry is about one T cell receptor beta chain. Its antigen is unknown. During its preparation, the TCRbeta library received unique molecular identifiers. MiXCR, run by TCRdb on the PCR reads, gives a single entry per CDR3 protein. The table lists some 120,000 distinct CDR3 sequences, 10% to 13% of them singletons. The data stem from a study of T-cell reconstitution after alpha-beta-depleted transplantation in children. Broader study findings: Diversity of TCRbeta at day 60 was high in some patients, arising from surviving recipient T cells and thymic progenitors. Where alpha-beta T cells came from about two months after transplant was reportedly several hundred expanded graft clones. One year after transplant, T-cell counts and diversity came mostly from newly produced T cells.

CDR1 MGHRA and CDR2 YSYEKL come from the germline V gene. V dropped 1 base and J dropped 4 bases, with 14 bases sitting between them. The CDR3 extends over 16 amino acids. The sequencing used PBMCs, collected before TCRalphabeta/CD19-depleted stem cell transplant. This chain links TRBV4-1 with TRBJ2-1; weak D call: TRBD2 (5 bases). The receptor comes from a boy aged 2 to 10 with acute lymphoblastic leukemia, due to receive a stem cell transplant. The CDR3 region is CASSQVSGDIYNEQFF. CDR3 sequence (DNA): TGCGCCAGCAGCCAAGTGAGCGGAGACATTTACAATGAGCAGTTCTTC.